Each of the 5 T cell receptor beta chains below was sequenced from the same sample in a study of T-cell reconstitution after alpha-beta-depleted transplantation in children. Unique molecular identifiers featured in how the TCRbeta library was prepared. TCRdb ran MiXCR on the PCR reads and lists one entry per CDR3 protein. The data hold 900,000 or so distinct CDR3 sequences, with about 15% observed a single time. Sequenced here: PBMCs, mostly from graft donor cells, sampled 360 days after TCRalphabeta/CD19-depleted stem cell transplant. The receptors derive from a male patient aged 10-17 years who had a stem cell transplant for acute lymphoblastic leukemia, so the T cells may come from the graft donor.

In this sample, this clonotype turned up many times. This chain connects TRBV27 to TRBJ2-1; TRBD1 might be the D (8 bases). V gave up 3 bases and J gave up 2 bases, with 11 bases separating them. This CDR3 region has 15 residues. Germline V gene sequence: CDR1 MNHEY, CDR2 SMNVEV (reference sequence). CDR3 in amino acids: CASSFTGGAYNEQFF. DNA for the CDR3: TGTGCCAGCAGTTTTACAGGGGGGGCCTACAATGAGCAGTTCTTC.

This chain joins TRBV11-1 and TRBJ2-7; 9 bases fit TRBD1. In germline, CDR1 is SGHAT, CDR2 FQDESV (reference sequence). J lost 2 bases, V lost 1 base, and 15 bases had no gene match. This CDR3 is 19 amino acids long. CDR3: CASSLGGTGGFLRPYEQYF. The CDR3 DNA reads as TGTGCCAGCAGCTTAGGTGGTACAGGGGGCTTCCTGCGGCCCTACGAGCAGTACTTC.

The chain employs TRBV25-1 and TRBJ2-7; D possibly corresponds to TRBD1 (7 bases). The germline V gene encodes CDR1 MGHDK and CDR2 SYGVNS. With 6 bases removed from V and 9 bases from J, the gap between germline ends came to 18 bases. This CDR3 has 13 residues. The CDR3 loop is CASSAGQSGSQYF. CDR3 nucleotides: TGTGCCAGCAGCGCGGGACAGTCAGGGTCGCAGTACTTC.

The chain joins TRBV3-1 to TRBJ2-2; 8 nucleotides line up with TRBD1. V shed 3 bases and J 6 bases; nucleotides not matched to a gene: 12. Per the germline V gene, CDR1 is LGHDT and CDR2 is YNNKEL (reference sequence). The CDR3 is made up of 17 amino acids. CDR3 DNA sequence: TGTGCCAGCAGCCAGACCTCGTGGACAGGGAGTTCCGGGGAGCTGTTTTTT. Translating gives CASSQTSWTGSSGELFF.

The table lists this clonotype with a few counts. The chain employs TRBV14 and TRBJ2-7; 8 bases are a match to TRBD2. The CDR3 runs to 15 residues. V lost 0 bases, J lost 9 bases, and 10 bases stayed unmatched. Per germline, CDR1 SGHDN and CDR2 FVKESK. As DNA, the CDR3 is TGTGCCAGCAGCCAAGAAAGTCCACTAGCGGCCGGGCAGTACTTC. Its protein is CASSQESPLAAGQYF. The full variable domain, completed using reference TRBV14 and TRBJ2-7, is EAGVTQFPSHSVIEKGQTVTLRCDPISGHDNLYWYRRVMGKEIKFLLHFVKESKQDESGMPNNRFLAERTGGTYSTLKVQPAELEDSGVYFCASSQESPLAAGQYFGPGTRLTVT.